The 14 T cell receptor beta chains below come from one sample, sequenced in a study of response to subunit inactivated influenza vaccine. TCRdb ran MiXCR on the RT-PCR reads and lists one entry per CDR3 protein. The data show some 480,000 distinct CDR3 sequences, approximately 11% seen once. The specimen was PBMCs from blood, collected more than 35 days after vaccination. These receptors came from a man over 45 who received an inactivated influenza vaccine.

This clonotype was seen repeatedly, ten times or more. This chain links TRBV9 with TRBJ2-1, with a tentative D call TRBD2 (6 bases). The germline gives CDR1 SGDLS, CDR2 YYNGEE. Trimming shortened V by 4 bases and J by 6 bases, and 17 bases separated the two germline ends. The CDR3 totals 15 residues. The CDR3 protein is CASSPWASEGNEQFF. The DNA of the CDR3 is TGTGCCAGCAGCCCTTGGGCTAGCGAAGGCAATGAGCAGTTCTTC.

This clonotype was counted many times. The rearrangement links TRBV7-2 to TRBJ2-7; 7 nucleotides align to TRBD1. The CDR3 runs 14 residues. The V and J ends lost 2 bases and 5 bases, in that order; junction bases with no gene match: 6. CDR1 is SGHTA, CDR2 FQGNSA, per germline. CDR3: CASSLYRGINEQYF. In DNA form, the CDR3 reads TGTGCCAGCAGCTTATACAGGGGTATAAACGAGCAGTACTTC. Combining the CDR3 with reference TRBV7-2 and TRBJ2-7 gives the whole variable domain GAGVSQSPSNKVTEKGKDVELRCDPISGHTALYWYRQSLGQGLEFLIYFQGNSAPDKSGLPSDRFSAERTGGSVSTLTIQRTQQEDSAVYLCASSLYRGINEQYFGPGTRLTVT.

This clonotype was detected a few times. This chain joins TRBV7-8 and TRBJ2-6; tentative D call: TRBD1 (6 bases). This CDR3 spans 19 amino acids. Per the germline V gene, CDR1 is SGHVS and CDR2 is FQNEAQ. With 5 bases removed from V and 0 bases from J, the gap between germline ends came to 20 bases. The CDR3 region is CASSPQRWTESSGANVLTF. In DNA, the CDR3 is TGTGCCAGCAGCCCACAACGTTGGACAGAAAGCTCTGGGGCCAACGTCCTGACTTTC.

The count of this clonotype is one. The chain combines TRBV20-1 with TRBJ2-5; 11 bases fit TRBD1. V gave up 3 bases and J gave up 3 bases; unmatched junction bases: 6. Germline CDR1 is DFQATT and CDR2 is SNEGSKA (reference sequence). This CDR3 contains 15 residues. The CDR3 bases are TGCAGTGCTAGGGGCAGGACAGGGGGCGAAGAGACCCAGTACTTC. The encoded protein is CSARGRTGGEETQYF.

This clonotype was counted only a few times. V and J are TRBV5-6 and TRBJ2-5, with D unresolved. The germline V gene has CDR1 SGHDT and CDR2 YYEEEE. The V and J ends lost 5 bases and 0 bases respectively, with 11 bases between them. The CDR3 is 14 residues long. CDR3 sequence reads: CASRSMSHQETQYF. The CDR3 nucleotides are TGTGCCAGCAGGTCGATGAGCCACCAAGAGACCCAGTACTTC.

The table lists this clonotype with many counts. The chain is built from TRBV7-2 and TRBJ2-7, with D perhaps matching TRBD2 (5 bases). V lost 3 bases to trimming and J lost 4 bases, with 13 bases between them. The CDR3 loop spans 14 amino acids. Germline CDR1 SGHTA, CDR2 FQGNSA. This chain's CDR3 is CASSLRAGGYEQYF. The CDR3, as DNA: TGTGCCAGCAGCTTGAGGGCAGGTGGTTACGAGCAGTACTTC.

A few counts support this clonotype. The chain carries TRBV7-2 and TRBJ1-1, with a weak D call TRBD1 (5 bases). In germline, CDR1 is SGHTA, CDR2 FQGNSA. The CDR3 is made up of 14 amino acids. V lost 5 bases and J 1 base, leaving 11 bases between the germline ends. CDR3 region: CASSRRQGNTEAFF. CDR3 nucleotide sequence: TGTGCCAGCAGCCGACGGCAGGGGAACACTGAAGCTTTCTTT.

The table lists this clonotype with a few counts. CDR3 sequence (DNA): TGCGCCAGCAGGCCGGGGTACAGGGGTAATTCACCCCTCCACTTT. It yields the protein CASRPGYRGNSPLHF. The chain couples TRBV5-1 to TRBJ1-6; TRBD1 matches at 7 bases. Germline trimming cut 5 bases from V and 6 bases from J; bases unmatched to any gene: 8. Looked up from germline, CDR1 is SGHRS and CDR2 is YFSETQ. The CDR3 has 15 residues.

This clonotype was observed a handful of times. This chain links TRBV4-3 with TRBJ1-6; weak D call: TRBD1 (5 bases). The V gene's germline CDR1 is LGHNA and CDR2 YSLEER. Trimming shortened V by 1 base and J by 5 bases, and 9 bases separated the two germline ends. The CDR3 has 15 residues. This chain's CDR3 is CASSQAGRHNSPLHF. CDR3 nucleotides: TGCGCCAGCAGCCAAGCGGGACGTCATAATTCACCCCTCCACTTT.

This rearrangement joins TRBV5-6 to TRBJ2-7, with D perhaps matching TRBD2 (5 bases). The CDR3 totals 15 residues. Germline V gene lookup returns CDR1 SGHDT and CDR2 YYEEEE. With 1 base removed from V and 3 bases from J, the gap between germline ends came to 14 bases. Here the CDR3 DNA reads TGTGCCAGCAGCTTGAAGGCCAGGAGGTACTACGAGCAGTACTTC. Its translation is CASSLKARRYYEQYF. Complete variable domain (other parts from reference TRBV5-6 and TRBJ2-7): DAGVTQSPTHLIKTRGQQVTLRCSPKSGHDTVSWYQQALGQGPQFIFQYYEEEERQRGNFPDRFSGHQFPNYSSELNVNALLLGDSALYLCASSLKARRYYEQYFGPGTRLTVT.

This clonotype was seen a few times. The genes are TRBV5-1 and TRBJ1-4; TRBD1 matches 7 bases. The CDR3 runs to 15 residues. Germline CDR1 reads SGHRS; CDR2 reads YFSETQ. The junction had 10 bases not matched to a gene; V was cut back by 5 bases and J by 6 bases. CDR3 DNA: TGCGCCAGCAGGGAGGTTGGACAGGACTATGAAAAACTGTTTTTT. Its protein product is CASREVGQDYEKLFF.

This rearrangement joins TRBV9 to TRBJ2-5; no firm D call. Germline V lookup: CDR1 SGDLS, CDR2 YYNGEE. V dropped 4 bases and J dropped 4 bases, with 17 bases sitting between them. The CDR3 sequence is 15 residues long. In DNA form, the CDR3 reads TGTGCCAGCAGCCCACCGGGCCCTAAGCGAGAGACCCAGTACTTC. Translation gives CASSPPGPKRETQYF.

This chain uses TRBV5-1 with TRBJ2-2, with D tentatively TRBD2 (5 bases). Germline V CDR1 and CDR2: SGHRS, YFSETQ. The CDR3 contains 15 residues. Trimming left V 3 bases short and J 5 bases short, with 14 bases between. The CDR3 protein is CASSSKRAGTGELFF. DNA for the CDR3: TGCGCCAGCAGCTCAAAGAGGGCTGGGACCGGGGAGCTGTTTTTT.

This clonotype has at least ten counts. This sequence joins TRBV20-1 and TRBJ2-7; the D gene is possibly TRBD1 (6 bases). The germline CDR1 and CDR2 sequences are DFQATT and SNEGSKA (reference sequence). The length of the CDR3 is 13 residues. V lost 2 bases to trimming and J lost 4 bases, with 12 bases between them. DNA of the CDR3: TGCAGTGCTAGACCCGGGACAAATTACGAGCAGTACTTC. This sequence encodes CSARPGTNYEQYF.